Each of the 17 T cell receptor beta chains below was sequenced from the same sample in a study of blood T cell repertoires in COVID-19. Here immunoSEQ multiplex PCR was the method, and the copy in TCRdb shows in-frame clones only, minus some. The sample shows under 200,000 clones, around 81% of them seen only once. The sequenced sample was peripheral blood. The receptors were gathered from a human donor with acute or convalescent COVID-19. The donor label of this sample is uncertain.

V is TRBV28 and J is TRBJ2-3, with 10 bases that match TRBD2. CDR3 length equals 15 residues. Trimming at V came to 10 bases and at J to 4 bases, leaving 11 bases not matched to a gene. Per the germline V gene, CDR1 is MDHEN and CDR2 is SYDVKM. The CDR3 region is CATVPAGGQADTQYF. The DNA of the CDR3 is TGTGCCACCGTCCCAGCGGGGGGGCAGGCAGATACGCAGTATTTT.

The chain combines TRBV2 with TRBJ2-7, with D possibly being TRBD1 (6 bases). CDR1 and CDR2 from the germline V gene are SNHLY and FYNNEI. V shed 6 bases and J shed 3 bases, with 15 bases lying between them. The CDR3 is made up of 14 amino acids. CDR3 amino acids: CASSPRDTLYEQYF. CDR3 nucleotides: TGTGCCAGCAGCCCCCGGGACACCCTCTACGAGCAGTACTTC.

In nucleotides, the CDR3 is TGTGCCAGCAGTGAATGGGCCCTCTACGAGCAGTACTTC. Translation: CASSEWALYEQYF. The gene calls are TRBV25-1 and TRBJ2-7; D is unclear. V lost 1 base to trimming and J lost 3 bases, with 7 bases between them. CDR1 MGHDK and CDR2 SYGVNS come from the germline V gene. This CDR3 has 13 amino acids.

The chain recombines TRBV14 with TRBJ2-2; D perhaps matches TRBD2 (6 bases). Trimming shortened V by 2 bases and J by 5 bases, and 9 bases separated the two germline ends. This CDR3 is 14 amino acids long. Germline V gene sequence: CDR1 SGHDN, CDR2 FVKESK. CDR3 protein: CASSQRERTGELFF. In DNA, the CDR3 is TGTGCCAGCAGCCAACGGGAGAGGACCGGGGAGCTGTTTTTT. Combining the CDR3 with reference TRBV14 and TRBJ2-2 gives the whole variable domain EAGVTQFPSHSVIEKGQTVTLRCDPISGHDNLYWYRRVMGKEIKFLLHFVKESKQDESGMPNNRFLAERTGGTYSTLKVQPAELEDSGVYFCASSQRERTGELFFGEGSRLTVL.

This chain joins TRBV5-1 and TRBJ2-5, with TRBD1 matching over 7 bases. Germline V gene sequence: CDR1 SGHRS, CDR2 YFSETQ. CDR3 length equals 13 residues. Unmatched junction bases numbered 5, after V lost 4 bases and J lost 5 bases. The CDR3 region is CASSPGGGETQYF. The CDR3 DNA is TGCGCCAGCAGCCCAGGGGGTGGGGAGACCCAGTACTTC.

This clone has a single count. Here the CDR3 DNA reads TGCGCCAGCAGCGGGACCTTGGACAGCCCCTATGGCTACACCTTC. Its protein is CASSGTLDSPYGYTF. The rearrangement links TRBV5-1 to TRBJ1-2, with D possibly matching TRBD1 (6 bases). The CDR3 totals 15 residues. The ends were cut back, 4 bases at V and 4 bases at J, with 17 bases in the middle. Germline V gives CDR1 SGHRS, CDR2 YFSETQ.

The V call is TRBV3-1 (or the pseudogene TRBV3-2), the J call TRBJ2-5; D is possibly TRBD2 (6 bases). The CDR3 loop spans 16 amino acids. Germline V CDR1 and CDR2: LGHDT, YNNKEL (reference sequence). V gave up 7 bases and J gave up 0 bases, with 18 bases separating them. The CDR3 region has the DNA TGTGCCAGCAACGATGCAGGGACTTCGTACCAAGAGACCCAGTACTTC. Translated, it gives CASNDAGTSYQETQYF.

V usage is TRBV27 and J usage is TRBJ2-7; 8 bases are a match to TRBD2. This CDR3 is built from 14 residues. After removal of 3 bases from V and 1 base from J, the junction contained 2 bases not matched to a gene. Per germline, CDR1 MNHEY and CDR2 SMNVEV (reference sequence). Here the CDR3 reads CASSFREGSYEQYF. CDR3 in DNA: TGTGCCAGCAGTTTCCGGGAGGGATCCTACGAGCAGTACTTC.

This chain joins TRBV3-1 (or the pseudogene TRBV3-2) and TRBJ2-1, with 15 bases aligning to TRBD2. The CDR3 length is 17 residues. V was pared by 6 bases and J by 6 bases, with 9 bases of the junction left unmatched. CDR1 is LGHDT, CDR2 YNNKEL, per germline (reference sequence). In DNA form, the CDR3 reads TGTGCCAGCAGTCGGACTAGCGGGGGGGTTTGGGGCAATGAGCAGTTCTTC. It translates to CASSRTSGGVWGNEQFF.

This clone has more than one count but fewer than ten. The chain is built from TRBV29-1 and TRBJ1-3; no clear D. Between the trimmed V and J ends, which lost 4 bases and 3 bases, there was a span of 10 bases. This CDR3 spans 13 amino acids. The germline V gene has CDR1 SQVTM and CDR2 ANQGSEA. The CDR3 sequence is CSVVRVGGNTIYF. The CDR3 bases are TGCAGCGTTGTGAGGGTGGGTGGAAACACCATATATTTT.

This chain links TRBV10-1 with TRBJ1-1; 9 nucleotides match TRBD1. The V gene end was trimmed by 5 bases and the J gene end by 5 bases; junction bases not matched to a gene: 6. Germline-derived CDR1 and CDR2 are WNHNN and SYGVQD (reference sequence). The length of the CDR3 is 14 residues. The DNA for the CDR3 is TGCGCCAGCAGTCCCGGGACAGGGTTAACTGAAGCTTTCTTT. It encodes CASSPGTGLTEAFF.

V is TRBV30 and J is TRBJ1-6; 7 bases fit TRBD1. This CDR3 comprises 18 residues. Germline V gives CDR1 GTSNPN, CDR2 SVGIG (reference sequence). V lost 0 bases, J lost 11 bases, and 19 bases stayed unmatched. The CDR3 region is CAWSVPFRQGIYGTPLHF. For the CDR3, the DNA is TGTGCCTGGAGTGTACCGTTCAGACAGGGCATTTATGGTACACCCCTCCACTTT.

The V call is TRBV19, the J call TRBJ1-2; 7 bases map to TRBD1. Germline values: CDR1 LNHDA, CDR2 SQIVND (reference sequence). This CDR3 spans 13 amino acids. V trimming: 5 bases; J trimming: 5 bases; junction bases outside the gene matches: 5. CDR3 nucleotides: TGTGCCAGTAGTGCCTGGACAGGTTATGGCTACACCTTC. As protein: CASSAWTGYGYTF. Full variable domain (missing parts from reference TRBV19 and TRBJ1-2): DGGITQSPKYLFRKEGQNVTLSCEQNLNHDAMYWYRQDPGQGLRLIYYSQIVNDFQKGDIAEGYSVSREKKESFPLTVTSAQKNPTAFYLCASSAWTGYGYTFGSGTRLTVV.

V and J are TRBV11-3 and TRBJ1-1, with TRBD1 matching over 7 bases. With V trimmed by 0 bases and J by 7 bases, 8 bases remained unmatched. CDR1 is SGHNT, CDR2 YENEEA, per germline. CDR3 length: 15 residues. CDR3 DNA: TGTGCCAGCAGCTTAGATCGGGGGACAGCTGGTGAAGCTTTCTTT. This gives the protein CASSLDRGTAGEAFF.

V usage is TRBV10-3 and J usage is TRBJ1-5; 7 bases map to TRBD1. The germline CDR1 and CDR2 sequences are ENHRY and SYGVKD. After removal of 4 bases from V and 5 bases from J, the junction contained 5 bases not matched to a gene. The CDR3 sequence is 14 residues long. CDR3 sequence (DNA): TGTGCCATCAGTGTAACAGGGGAGGATCAGCCCCAGCATTTT. Translation gives CAISVTGEDQPQHF.

In DNA, the CDR3 is TGTGCCAGCAGCCGGACTAGCGGGAGGAGGACAGATACGCAGTATTTT. It translates to CASSRTSGRRTDTQYF. The chain is built from TRBV7-3 and TRBJ2-3; 14 bases line up with TRBD2. This CDR3 spans 16 amino acids. The ends lost 5 bases at V and 3 bases at J; junction bases unmatched: 4. In germline, CDR1 is SGHTA, CDR2 FQGTGA. The whole variable domain, filled in from reference TRBV7-3 and TRBJ2-3, reads GAGVSQTPSNKVTEKGKYVELRCDPISGHTALYWYRQSLGQGPEFLIYFQGTGAADDSGLPNDRFFAVRPEGSVSTLKIQRTERGDSAVYLCASSRTSGRRTDTQYFGPGTRLTVL.

The V gene is TRBV7-2, the J gene TRBJ1-6; 7 bases fit TRBD1. In germline, CDR1 is SGHTA, CDR2 FQGNSA. V shed 5 bases, J shed 1 base, and the junction held 5 bases outside the gene matches. The CDR3 has 16 residues. CDR3 protein: CASSATGESYNSPLHF. Here the CDR3 DNA reads TGTGCCAGCAGCGCAACAGGGGAATCCTATAATTCACCCCTCCACTTT.